This entry features one T cell receptor beta chain sequence. This clone was counted only a few times. Its specific antigen is unknown. No clone much larger than this one lies a single base away; base qualities are absent. Counted from cysteine to phenylalanine, this CDR3 has 16 amino acids. Left in the record is the CDR3 DNA by itself, 48 bases read in frame from the first base. CDR1 is given as LNHDA and CDR2 as SQIVND, both from the germline V gene (reference sequence). V was cut back by 5 bases and J by 3 bases, leaving a gap of 17 bases between them. This sample stems from a study of OX40 agonist ivuxolimab in advanced cancers. About the full investigation: Ivuxolimab, which targeted the costimulatory receptor OX40 (CD134), was an agonistic, fully human IgG2 monoclonal antibody. Intravenous ivuxolimab was administered to patients every 2 weeks at six dose levels: 0.01, 0.1, 0.3, 1.5, 3 and 10 mg/kg. Prior anti-PD-1, anti-PD-L1 or anti-CTLA-4 therapy was permitted, and approximately 42% of dose-escalation patients had received checkpoint inhibitors. The purpose of peripheral TCRbeta sequencing was to test whether ivuxolimab changed TCR sequence diversity and led to clonal T-cell expansion. The paper covers the monotherapy dose-escalation part of the phase I ivuxolimab trial, which included N of about 56 patients. A male proportion of roughly 80% and a mean age of approximately 61 years, ranging from 23 to 79, were recorded for the dose-escalation cohort. Three dose-escalation patients achieved partial responses, one with hepatocellular carcinoma and two with cutaneous melanoma. Of the 50 to 55 patients in dose escalation, 19 had hepatocellular carcinoma, about 15 had melanoma, 9 had renal cell carcinoma and 9 had head and neck cancer.

Genomic DNA was isolated from the sorted cells so that the TCRbeta CDR3 region could be sequenced. The immunoSEQ Assay was used for sequencing of TCRbeta CDR3 regions. The immuneACCESS repertoire file appears here via TCRdb, limited to in-frame rearrangements. These files lack a portion of the clones; in checked studies, under half of the deficit traces to unresolved V genes, and the cause of the others is not known. Counted in this sample were under 100,000 clones; about 90% of them appeared once. The ten biggest clones cover 0.15% to 0.2% of the sample. The trial excluded patients who had a history of autoimmune disease or who were on systemic immunosuppression. Peripheral blood for TCR sequencing was collected from all dose cohorts at baseline, on cycle 4 day 1, and on cycle 7 day 1. The samples were drawn from a first-in-human, open-label, multicenter phase I dose-escalation trial of ivuxolimab. Adults with locally advanced or metastatic melanoma, renal cell carcinoma, hepatocellular carcinoma or head and neck squamous cell carcinoma were enrolled in the trial. Before TCR sequencing, CD4+ and CD8+ T cells were separately sorted from peripheral blood.

General conclusions and limits of the study: Partial responders in the 0.1-3.0 mg/kg groups had among the lowest normalized peripheral clonal expansion, especially among CD8+ T cells. Clonal expansion of both CD4+ and CD8+ blood T cells was observed from baseline to week 6 at doses 0.1 to 3.0 mg/kg. Low levels of normalized T-cell clonal expansion were also seen in some nonresponding patients. After ivuxolimab, expanded clones were on average more numerous among CD8+ T cells than among CD4+ T cells. The antigen specificity of the clonally expanded peripheral T cells was not determined.

The sequence derives from an adult with an advanced solid tumor such as melanoma, head and neck, liver or kidney cancer. This specimen was CD4+ or CD8+ T cells sorted from blood, taken in a trial of the OX40 agonist ivuxolimab. The sequence joins TRBV19 to TRBJ1-5, and possibly TRBD1, on 6 matching bases. The CDR3 has the sequence CASSDRDKGTNQPQHF. The nucleotides are TGTGCCAGTAGTGACCGGGACAAGGGAACCAATCAGCCCCAGCATTTT.